Shown below are 24 T cell receptor beta chains from a single sample sequenced in a study of blood T cell repertoires in COVID-19. The assay was immunoSEQ multiplex PCR, and TCRdb's table has in-frame clones only and misses some. Of about 250,000 clones in the sample, nearly 90% are singletons; the top ten hold around 3.3%. The sequenced sample was peripheral blood. These receptors originate from a young man with active or convalescent COVID-19.

The chain combines TRBV5-1 with TRBJ1-2, with 10 bases aligning to TRBD1. Per germline, CDR1 SGHRS and CDR2 YFSETQ. CDR3 length equals 18 residues. With 6 bases clipped from V and 0 bases from J, the junction kept 14 bases outside the gene matches. DNA of the CDR3: TGCGCCAGCACAAAATACAGGGACAGGGGCCTTACTAACTATGGCTACACCTTC. Translation gives CASTKYRDRGLTNYGYTF. The entire variable domain, with the rest obtained from reference TRBV5-1 and TRBJ1-2, is as follows: KAGVTQTPRYLIKTRGQQVTLSCSPISGHRSVSWYQQTPGQGLQFLFEYFSETQRNKGNFPGRFSGRQFSNSRSEMNVSTLELGDSALYLCASTKYRDRGLTNYGYTFGSGTRLTVV.

The CDR3 loop reads CASSYAGGDEQFF. The DNA for the CDR3 is TGTGCCAGCAGTTACGCGGGGGGTGATGAGCAGTTCTTC. V is TRBV6-2 or TRBV6-3 and J is TRBJ2-1; 8 nucleotides align to TRBD2. The CDR3 is made up of 13 amino acids. Germline V gene sequence: CDR1 MNHEY, CDR2 SVGEGT. With V trimmed by 2 bases and J by 8 bases, 2 bases remained unmatched.

The chain employs TRBV5-4 and TRBJ2-7; 10 nucleotides align to TRBD2. J was trimmed by 1 base and V by 6 bases; bases with no gene match: 4. Germline CDR1 reads SGHNT; CDR2 reads YYREEE (reference sequence). The CDR3 covers 14 residues. The CDR3: CASNQAGGSYEQYF. CDR3 in DNA: TGTGCCAGCAACCAAGCGGGGGGGTCCTACGAGCAGTACTTC.

V and J are TRBV19 and TRBJ2-7; 8 nucleotides agree with TRBD1. The length of the CDR3 is 12 residues. From germline, CDR1 is LNHDA and CDR2 SQIVND (reference sequence). V shed 8 bases and J 5 bases; nucleotides not matched to a gene: 5. In DNA form, the CDR3 reads TGTGCCAGTGGAGACAGGGGCCACGAGCAGTACTTC. Residues: CASGDRGHEQYF.

The chain couples TRBV5-5 to TRBJ1-1; D gene uncertain. Per germline, CDR1 SGHKS and CDR2 YYEKEE (reference sequence). This CDR3 comprises 13 residues. V dropped 3 bases and J dropped 1 base, with 7 bases sitting between them. The CDR3 protein is CASSYDTNTEAFF. As DNA, the CDR3 is TGTGCCAGCAGCTACGACACGAACACTGAAGCTTTCTTT. Looking up the rest from reference TRBV5-5 and TRBJ1-1 gives the full variable domain: DAGVTQSPTHLIKTRGQQVTLRCSPISGHKSVSWYQQVLGQGPQFIFQYYEKEERGRGNFPDRFSARQFPNYSSELNVNALLLGDSALYLCASSYDTNTEAFFGQGTRLTVV.

The genes are TRBV7-9 and TRBJ1-3, with 8 positions matching TRBD1. This CDR3 is built from 18 residues. The germline V gene encodes CDR1 SEHNR and CDR2 FQNEAQ (reference sequence). V shed 4 bases and J 0 bases; nucleotides not matched to a gene: 11. CDR3 loop: CASSSPKGQALSGNTIYF. The CDR3 DNA reads TGTGCCAGCAGCTCCCCCAAGGGACAGGCCCTCTCTGGAAACACCATATATTTT.

This clone was seen just once. This chain links TRBV2 with TRBJ1-4; the match to TRBD1 covers 12 bases. This CDR3 is built from 15 residues. V lost 6 bases to trimming and J lost 7 bases; unmatched junction nucleotides: 6. CDR1 is SNHLY, CDR2 FYNNEI, per germline. The CDR3 coding sequence is TGTGCCAGCAGCGGCGGGACAGGGGGCTCTGAAAAACTGTTTTTT. This gives the protein CASSGGTGGSEKLFF.

The gene calls are TRBV6-2 or TRBV6-3 and TRBJ1-5; D call uncertain. Between the trimmed V and J ends, which lost 6 bases and 7 bases, there was a span of 10 bases. The CDR3 totals 12 residues. Germline lookup yields CDR1 MNHEY and CDR2 SVGEGT. The CDR3 DNA sequence: TGTGCCAGCAGCCCCGTCGGGCAGCCCCAGCATTTT. Translation: CASSPVGQPQHF.

This chain joins TRBV27 and TRBJ2-5, with 10 bases identical to TRBD2. Germline V lookup: CDR1 MNHEY, CDR2 SMNVEV (reference sequence). The CDR3 covers 14 residues. With V trimmed by 4 bases and J by 5 bases, 4 bases remained unmatched. CDR3 sequence (DNA): TGTGCCAGCAGTTCCCTAGCGGGAGAGGAGACCCAGTACTTC. It specifies CASSSLAGEETQYF.

This clone was seen more than once but under ten times. The genes are TRBV20-1 and TRBJ2-1, with 8 positions matching TRBD2. J was trimmed by 10 bases and V by 3 bases; bases with no gene match: 20. This CDR3 region has 17 residues. The germline CDR1 and CDR2 sequences are DFQATT and SNEGSKA (reference sequence). The CDR3 DNA reads as TGCAGTGCTAGTCCCGTTCGGGGACTAGTATTGTACGGGGAGCAGTTCTTC. It translates to CSASPVRGLVLYGEQFF.

The rearrangement uses TRBV24-1 and TRBJ2-3; 8 nucleotides align to TRBD1. Germline CDR1 and CDR2: KGHDR and SFDVKD. Losses at the gene ends were 3 bases for V and 4 bases for J; bases not matched to a gene: 8. This CDR3 is 16 amino acids long. DNA of the CDR3: TGTGCCACCAGTGATATGACAGGGGATCGGGCAGATACGCAGTATTTT. This gives the protein CATSDMTGDRADTQYF.

The rearrangement uses TRBV5-5 and TRBJ2-6; D perhaps matches TRBD1 (6 bases). V dropped 4 bases and J dropped 0 bases, with 11 bases sitting between them. This CDR3 has 16 amino acids. The germline V gene encodes CDR1 SGHKS and CDR2 YYEKEE (reference sequence). This CDR3 is CASSAQGLSGANVLTF. For the CDR3, the DNA is TGTGCCAGCAGCGCACAGGGCCTCTCTGGGGCCAACGTCCTGACTTTC.

The rearrangement joins TRBV2 to TRBJ1-2; 8 positions agree with TRBD1. The ends lost 7 bases at V and 4 bases at J; junction bases unmatched: 11. The V gene's germline CDR1 is SNHLY and CDR2 FYNNEI. CDR3 length: 15 residues. The CDR3 spells CASTPTGAATYGYTF. The CDR3, as DNA: TGTGCCAGCACCCCGACAGGGGCCGCTACCTATGGCTACACCTTC. The full variable domain, with the rest looked up from reference TRBV2 and TRBJ1-2, is EPEVTQTPSHQVTQMGQEVILRCVPISNHLYFYWYRQILGQKVEFLVSFYNNEISEKSEIFDDQFSVERPDGSNFTLKIRSTKLEDSAMYFCASTPTGAATYGYTFGSGTRLTVV.

The chain uses TRBV11-2 and TRBJ1-3, with D hard to call. Germline CDR1 SGHAT, CDR2 FQNNGV. Trimming pared 1 base from V and 3 bases from J, leaving 10 bases between. The CDR3 is 15 residues long. The CDR3 nucleotides read TGTGCCAGCAGCTTAGGAGCAGGAGGTGGAAACACCATATATTTT. Its protein is CASSLGAGGGNTIYF.

The chain combines TRBV10-3 with TRBJ2-3; the D gene is possibly TRBD2 (7 bases). The CDR3 consists of 17 residues. Trimming pared 0 bases from V and 3 bases from J, leaving 16 bases between. Germline-derived CDR1 and CDR2 are ENHRY and SYGVKD. CDR3 sequence (DNA): TGTGCCATCAGTGAGTCGAGAGAGGGGGGGCGAACAGATACGCAGTATTTT. Its translation: CAISESREGGRTDTQYF.

V usage is TRBV5-1 and J usage is TRBJ1-2; TRBD1 matches 9 bases. The CDR3 totals 14 residues. Germline V gene data show CDR1 as SGHRS and CDR2 as YFSETQ. Unmatched junction bases numbered 9, after V lost 4 bases and J lost 8 bases. The CDR3 protein is CASSIPGQGAGYTF. The DNA for the CDR3 is TGCGCCAGCAGCATCCCGGGACAGGGAGCGGGCTACACCTTC.

The CDR3 coding sequence is TGTGCCAGCAGTTACCAGGGCCCCACTGAAGCTTTCTTT. Translation gives CASSYQGPTEAFF. The chain has TRBV2 and TRBJ1-1; D is perhaps TRBD1 (5 bases). Germline V gives CDR1 SNHLY, CDR2 FYNNEI. The CDR3 has 13 residues. Trimming shortened V by 5 bases and J by 4 bases, and 11 bases separated the two germline ends.

The V gene is TRBV10-3, the J gene TRBJ2-7; 8 nucleotides match TRBD2. This CDR3 has 14 amino acids. Germline values: CDR1 ENHRY, CDR2 SYGVKD. With 6 bases clipped from V and 5 bases from J, the junction kept 9 bases outside the gene matches. The CDR3 coding sequence is TGTGCCATCAGGAGAGCGGGAGCAGTAGACGAGCAGTACTTC. Its protein product is CAIRRAGAVDEQYF.

The chain carries TRBV3-1 (or the pseudogene TRBV3-2) and TRBJ1-2; D remains ambiguous. The V end was cut by 1 base, the J end by 6 bases, with 18 bases between. Germline V gene sequence: CDR1 LGHDT, CDR2 YNNKEL (reference sequence). CDR3 length: 16 amino acids. As DNA, the CDR3 is TGTGCCAGCAGCCAAGCTATACTAGCGGGAGAAGATGGCTACACCTTC. Translating gives CASSQAILAGEDGYTF.

The gene calls are TRBV3-1 (or the pseudogene TRBV3-2) and TRBJ2-1, with 8 nucleotides matching TRBD2. CDR3 length: 13 residues. Germline CDR1 and CDR2: LGHDT and YNNKEL (reference sequence). V lost 7 bases, J lost 6 bases, and 5 bases stayed unmatched. The CDR3 DNA reads TGTGCCAGCAAACCGGGGGGGGTCAATGAGCAGTTCTTC. As protein: CASKPGGVNEQFF.

This CDR3 reads CASSLLSAEAFF. The CDR3 bases are TGTGCCAGCAGTTTACTGAGCGCTGAAGCTTTCTTT. The gene calls are TRBV12-3 or TRBV12-4 and TRBJ1-1; D uncertain. Trimming removed 2 bases from V and 6 bases from J, with 7 bases in between. The CDR3 has 12 amino acids.

The CDR3 reads CASSGLRNTGELFF. The CDR3 nucleotides read TGTGCCAGCTCAGGACTACGGAACACCGGGGAGCTGTTTTTT. The V gene is TRBV18, the J gene TRBJ2-2; a weak D match, TRBD2 (6 bases). V was clipped by 5 bases and J by 1 base, with 8 bases between them. CDR3 size: 14 residues. CDR1 and CDR2 (germline): KGHSH, LQKENI. The full variable domain, in which reference TRBV18 and TRBJ2-2 provide the parts outside the CDR3, is NAGVMQNPRHLVRRRGQEARLRCSPMKGHSHVYWYRQLPEEGLKFMVYLQKENIIDESGMPKERFSAEFPKEGPSILRIQQVVRGDSAAYFCASSGLRNTGELFFGEGSRLTVL.

Worth noting for this clone: A junction boundary mismatches the germline segment, possibly from a read error. J is TRBJ1-2 and V is TRBV30; no clear D. Germline CDR1 GTSNPN, CDR2 SVGIG (reference sequence). The CDR3 is 12 residues long. The CDR3, as DNA: TGTGCCGGGAGATTGGCCAACTATGGCTACACCTTC. It yields the protein CAGRLANYGYTF.

The chain couples TRBV3-1 (or the pseudogene TRBV3-2) to TRBJ2-5, with 7 positions matching TRBD1. Trimming removed 4 bases from V and 5 bases from J; junction bases left unmatched: 4. Germline CDR1 and CDR2: LGHDT and YNNKEL (reference sequence). This CDR3 is built from 13 residues. The CDR3 region has the DNA TGTGCCAGCAGCCCACAGGGGCAGGAGACCCAGTACTTC. Its translation: CASSPQGQETQYF.